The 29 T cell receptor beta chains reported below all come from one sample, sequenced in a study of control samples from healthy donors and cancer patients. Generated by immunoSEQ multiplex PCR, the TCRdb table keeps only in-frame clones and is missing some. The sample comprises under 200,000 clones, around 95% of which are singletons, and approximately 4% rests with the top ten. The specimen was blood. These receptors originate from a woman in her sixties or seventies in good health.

CDR3 nucleotides: TGTGCCAGCAGCTTGCGGGTGAGCTCCTACAATGAGCAGTTCTTC. Translation gives CASSLRVSSYNEQFF. The rearrangement joins TRBV7-8 to TRBJ2-1, with a weak D call TRBD2 (5 bases). This CDR3 region has 15 residues. V lost 3 bases, J lost 0 bases, and 9 bases lay in between. CDR1 is SGHVS, CDR2 FQNEAQ, per germline.

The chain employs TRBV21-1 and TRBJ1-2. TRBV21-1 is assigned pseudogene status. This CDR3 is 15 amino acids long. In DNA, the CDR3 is TGTGCCAGCAGCAAAGCGGGGGGCACGCCTAGGGGCTACACCTTC. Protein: CASSKAGGTPRGYTF.

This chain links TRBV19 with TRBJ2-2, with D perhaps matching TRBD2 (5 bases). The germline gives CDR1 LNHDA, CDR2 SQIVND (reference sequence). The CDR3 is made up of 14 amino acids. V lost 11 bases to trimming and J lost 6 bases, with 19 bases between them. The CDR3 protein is CAGGRLDFPGELFF. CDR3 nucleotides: TGTGCCGGCGGGCGGCTAGATTTTCCCGGGGAGCTGTTTTTT.

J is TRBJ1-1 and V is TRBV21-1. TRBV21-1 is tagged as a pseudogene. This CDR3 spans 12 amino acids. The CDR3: CASSKDWFEAFF. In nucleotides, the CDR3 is TGTGCCAGCAGCAAAGATTGGTTTGAAGCTTTCTTT.

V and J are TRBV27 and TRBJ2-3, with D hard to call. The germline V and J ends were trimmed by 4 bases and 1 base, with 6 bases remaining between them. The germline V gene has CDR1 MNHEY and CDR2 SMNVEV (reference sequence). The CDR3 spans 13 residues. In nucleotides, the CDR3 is TGTGCCAGCAGTTCTCAAGGCACAGATACGCAGTATTTT. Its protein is CASSSQGTDTQYF.

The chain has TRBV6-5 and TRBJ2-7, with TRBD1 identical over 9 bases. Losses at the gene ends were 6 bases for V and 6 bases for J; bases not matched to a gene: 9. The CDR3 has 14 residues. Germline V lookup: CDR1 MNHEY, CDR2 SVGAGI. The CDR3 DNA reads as TGTGCCAGCAGCTGGACAGGGGCGATTCTCGAGCAGTACTTC. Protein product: CASSWTGAILEQYF.

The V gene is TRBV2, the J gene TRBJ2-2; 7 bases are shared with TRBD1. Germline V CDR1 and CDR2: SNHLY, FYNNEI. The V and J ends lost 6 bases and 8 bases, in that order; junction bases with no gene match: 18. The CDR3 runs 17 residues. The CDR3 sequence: CASRSDRSLTGWGELFF. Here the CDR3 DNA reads TGTGCCAGCAGAAGCGACAGATCTCTGACAGGGTGGGGGGAGCTGTTTTTT.

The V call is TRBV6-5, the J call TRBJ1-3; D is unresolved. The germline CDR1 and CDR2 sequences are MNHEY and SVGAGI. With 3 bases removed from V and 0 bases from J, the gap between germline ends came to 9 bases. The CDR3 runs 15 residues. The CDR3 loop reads CASSYDTGSGNTIYF. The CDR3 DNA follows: TGTGCCAGCAGTTATGATACGGGCTCTGGAAACACCATATATTTT.

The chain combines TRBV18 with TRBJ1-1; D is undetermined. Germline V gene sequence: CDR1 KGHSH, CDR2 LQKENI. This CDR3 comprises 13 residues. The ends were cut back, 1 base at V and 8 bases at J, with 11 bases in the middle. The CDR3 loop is CASSPRMGSEAFF. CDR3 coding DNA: TGTGCCAGCTCACCACGAATGGGTTCGGAAGCTTTCTTT.

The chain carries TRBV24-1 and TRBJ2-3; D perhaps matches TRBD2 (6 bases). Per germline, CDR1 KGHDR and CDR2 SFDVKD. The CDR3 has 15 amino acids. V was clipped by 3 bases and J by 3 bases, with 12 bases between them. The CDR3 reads CATSDPGRGTDTQYF. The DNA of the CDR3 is TGTGCCACCAGTGATCCGGGACGGGGGACAGATACGCAGTATTTT.

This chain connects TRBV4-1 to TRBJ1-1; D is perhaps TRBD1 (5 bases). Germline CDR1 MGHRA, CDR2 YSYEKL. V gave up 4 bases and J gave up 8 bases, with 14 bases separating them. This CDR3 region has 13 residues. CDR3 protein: CASSRESGGEAFF. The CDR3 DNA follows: TGCGCCAGCAGCCGCGAGAGTGGGGGAGAAGCTTTCTTT.

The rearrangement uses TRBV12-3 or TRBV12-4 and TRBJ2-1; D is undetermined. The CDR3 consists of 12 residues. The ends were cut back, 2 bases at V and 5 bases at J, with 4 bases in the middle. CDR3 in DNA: TGTGCCAGCAGTTTAATAAACAATGAGCAGTTCTTC. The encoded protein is CASSLINNEQFF.

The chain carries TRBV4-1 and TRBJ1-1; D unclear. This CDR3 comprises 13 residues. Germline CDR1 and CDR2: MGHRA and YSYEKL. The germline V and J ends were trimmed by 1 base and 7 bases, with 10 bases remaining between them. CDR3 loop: CASSQGGRGEAFF. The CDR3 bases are TGCGCCAGCAGCCAAGGAGGGCGGGGTGAAGCTTTCTTT.

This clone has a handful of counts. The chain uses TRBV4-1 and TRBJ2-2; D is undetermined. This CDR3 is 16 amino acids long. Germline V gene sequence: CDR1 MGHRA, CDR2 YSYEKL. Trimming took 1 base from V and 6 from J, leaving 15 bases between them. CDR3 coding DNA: TGCGCCAGCAGCCAAGTGGGCAGGAATATGGCCGGGGAGCTGTTTTTT. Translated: CASSQVGRNMAGELFF.

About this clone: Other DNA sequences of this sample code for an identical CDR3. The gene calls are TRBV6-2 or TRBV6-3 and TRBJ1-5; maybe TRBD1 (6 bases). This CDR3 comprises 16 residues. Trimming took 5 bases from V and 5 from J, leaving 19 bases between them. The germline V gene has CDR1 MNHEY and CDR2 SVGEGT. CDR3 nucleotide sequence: TGTGCCAGCAGTCAACGGGGGTGGGGGGCAGATCAGCCCCAGCATTTT. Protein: CASSQRGWGADQPQHF.

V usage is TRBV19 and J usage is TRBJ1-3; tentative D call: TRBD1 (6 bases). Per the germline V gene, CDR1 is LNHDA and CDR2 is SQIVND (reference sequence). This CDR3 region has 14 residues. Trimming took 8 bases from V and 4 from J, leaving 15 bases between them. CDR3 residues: CASSRGEFGNTIYF. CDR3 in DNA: TGTGCCAGTTCCAGGGGAGAGTTCGGAAACACCATATATTTT.

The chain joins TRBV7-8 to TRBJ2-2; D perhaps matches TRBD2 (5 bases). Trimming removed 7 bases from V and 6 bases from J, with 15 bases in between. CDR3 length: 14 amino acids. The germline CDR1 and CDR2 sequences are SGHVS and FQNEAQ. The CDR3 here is CASMSPGSPGELFF. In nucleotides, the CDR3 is TGTGCCAGCATGTCTCCGGGGTCCCCCGGGGAGCTGTTTTTT.

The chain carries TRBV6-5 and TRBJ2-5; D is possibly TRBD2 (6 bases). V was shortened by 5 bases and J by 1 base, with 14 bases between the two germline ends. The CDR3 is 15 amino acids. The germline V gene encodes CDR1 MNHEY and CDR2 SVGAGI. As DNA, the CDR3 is TGTGCCAGCAGTCCACCCCGGGGGACCCAAGAGACCCAGTACTTC. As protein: CASSPPRGTQETQYF.

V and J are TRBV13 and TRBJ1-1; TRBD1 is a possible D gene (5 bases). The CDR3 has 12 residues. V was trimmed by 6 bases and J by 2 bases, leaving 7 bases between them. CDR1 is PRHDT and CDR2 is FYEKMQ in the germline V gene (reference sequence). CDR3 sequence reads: CASSGGNTEAFF. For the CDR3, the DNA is TGTGCCAGCAGTGGGGGAAACACTGAAGCTTTCTTT.

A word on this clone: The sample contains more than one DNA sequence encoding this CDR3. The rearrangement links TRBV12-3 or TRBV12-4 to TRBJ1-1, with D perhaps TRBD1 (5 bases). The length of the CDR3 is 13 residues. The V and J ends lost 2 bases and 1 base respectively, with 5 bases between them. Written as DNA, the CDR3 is TGTGCCAGCAGTTTACAGGGGAACACTGAAGCTTTCTTT. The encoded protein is CASSLQGNTEAFF.

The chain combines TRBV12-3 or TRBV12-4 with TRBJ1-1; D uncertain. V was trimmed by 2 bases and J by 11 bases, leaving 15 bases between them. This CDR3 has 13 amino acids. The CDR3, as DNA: TGTGCCAGCAGTTTACAGGCAGTGGTTGAGGCTTTCTTT. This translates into CASSLQAVVEAFF.

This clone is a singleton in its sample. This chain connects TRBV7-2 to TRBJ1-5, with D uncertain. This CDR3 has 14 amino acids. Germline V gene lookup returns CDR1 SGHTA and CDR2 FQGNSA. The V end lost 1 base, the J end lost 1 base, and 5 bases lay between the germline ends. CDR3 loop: CASSLDGSNQPQHF. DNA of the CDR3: TGTGCCAGCAGCTTAGATGGAAGCAATCAGCCCCAGCATTTT. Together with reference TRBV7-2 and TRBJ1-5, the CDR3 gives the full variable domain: GAGVSQSPSNKVTEKGKDVELRCDPISGHTALYWYRQSLGQGLEFLIYFQGNSAPDKSGLPSDRFSAERTGGSVSTLTIQRTQQEDSAVYLCASSLDGSNQPQHFGDGTRLSIL.

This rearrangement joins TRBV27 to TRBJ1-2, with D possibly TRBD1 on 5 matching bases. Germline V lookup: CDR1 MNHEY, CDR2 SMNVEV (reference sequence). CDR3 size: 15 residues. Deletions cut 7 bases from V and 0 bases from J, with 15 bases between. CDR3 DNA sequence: TGTGCCAGCACTCCCCGACAGTTCTCTAACTATGGCTACACCTTC. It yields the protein CASTPRQFSNYGYTF.

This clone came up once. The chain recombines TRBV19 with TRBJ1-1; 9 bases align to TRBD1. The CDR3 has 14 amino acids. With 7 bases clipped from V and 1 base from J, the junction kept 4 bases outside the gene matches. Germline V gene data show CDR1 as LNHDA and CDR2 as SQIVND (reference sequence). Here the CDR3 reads CASIRTGENTEAFF. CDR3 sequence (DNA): TGTGCCAGTATCCGGACAGGGGAGAACACTGAAGCTTTCTTT.

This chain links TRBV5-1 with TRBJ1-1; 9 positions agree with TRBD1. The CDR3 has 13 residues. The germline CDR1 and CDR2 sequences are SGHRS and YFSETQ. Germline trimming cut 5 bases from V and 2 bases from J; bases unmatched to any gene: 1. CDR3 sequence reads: CASRGQGNTEAFF. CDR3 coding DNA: TGCGCCAGCAGGGGACAGGGTAACACTGAAGCTTTCTTT.

CDR3 DNA sequence: TGCGCCAGCAGCCCCGGGACAGGGGGCAATCAGCCCCAGCATTTT. Its translation: CASSPGTGGNQPQHF. The chain employs TRBV5-1 and TRBJ1-5; TRBD1 matches 10 bases. The CDR3 has 15 residues. With 4 bases clipped from V and 2 bases from J, the junction kept 3 bases outside the gene matches. The germline gives CDR1 SGHRS, CDR2 YFSETQ.

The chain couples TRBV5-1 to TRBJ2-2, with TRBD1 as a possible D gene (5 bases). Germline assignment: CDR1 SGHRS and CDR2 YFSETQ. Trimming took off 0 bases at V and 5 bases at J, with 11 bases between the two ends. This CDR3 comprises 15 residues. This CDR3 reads CASSLGGQGTGELFF. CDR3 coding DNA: TGCGCCAGCAGCTTGGGGGGCCAGGGAACCGGGGAGCTGTTTTTT.

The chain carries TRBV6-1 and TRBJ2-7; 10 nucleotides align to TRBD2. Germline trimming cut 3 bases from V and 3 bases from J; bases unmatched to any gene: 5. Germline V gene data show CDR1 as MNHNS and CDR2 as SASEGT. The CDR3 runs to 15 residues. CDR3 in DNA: TGTGCCAGCAGTGATTCTAGCGGGGGTTACTACGAGCAGTACTTC. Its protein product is CASSDSSGGYYEQYF.

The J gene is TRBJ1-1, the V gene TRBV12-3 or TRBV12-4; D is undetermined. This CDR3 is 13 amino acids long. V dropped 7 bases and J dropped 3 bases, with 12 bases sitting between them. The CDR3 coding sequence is TGTGCCAGCACCCTTCAAGGGTACACTGAAGCTTTCTTT. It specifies CASTLQGYTEAFF.